The clone carrying this T cell receptor (beta chain) has just a few counts. Its target is not known. The CDR3 has 12 residues. Germline V gene sequence: CDR1 MNHEY, CDR2 SVGEGT. The V end was cut by 2 bases, the J end by 4 bases, with 6 bases between. The data were taken from a study of T cell responses to AZD1222 COVID-19 vaccine. Sequencing was performed with immunoSEQ multiplex PCR; in TCRdb, only in-frame clones are kept and a portion is missing. The sample yields about 140,000 clones, 75% to 95% seen once. Study-wide results and caveats: Once two AZD1222 doses were given, Spike-specific TCR breadth and depth went up.

The sample consisted of peripheral blood, taken on day 0 of AZD1222 vaccination. The TCR originated in an adult in good health. The genes are TRBV6-2 or TRBV6-3 and TRBJ2-7, with D uncertain. The CDR3 sequence: CASSYDNYEQYF. In nucleotides, the CDR3 is TGTGCCAGCAGTTACGACAATTACGAGCAGTACTTC.